These T cell receptor beta chains were read from a single sample in a study of shared clonotypes between healthy human individuals. TCRdb's copy holds only in-frame clones and misses some; the assay was immunoSEQ multiplex PCR. The profile shows around 2.5 million clones, roughly 93% of them singletons. Sequenced sample: naive CD4+ T cells from PBMCs. The receptors here all came from a man aged 18 to 30 in good health. Some clones in this sample may be carry-over from other donors' samples. Both conserved end residues are part of each CDR3. The D gene is left open where the match is weak. Not all rows give a size; the values are once, few, many and, for expanded clones, a class.

>14|.|.|TRBJ1-1|TRBV7-2
TGTGCCAGCAGCTTGACCTCGGTCGGAACTGAAGCTTTCTTT
CASSLTSVGTEAFF
>14|.|.|TRBJ2-4|TRBV5-4
TGTGCCAGCAGGCCCGGCGGGGCGCGAAACATTCAGTACTTC
CASRPGGARNIQYF
>13|.|.|TRBJ1-5|TRBV5-1
TGCGCCAGCAGCCCAGGGCAGGGTCAGCCCCAGCATTTT
CASSPGQGQPQHF
>16|.|TRBD2|TRBJ2-3|TRBV5-4
TGTGCCAGCAGCTTGGGACTAGCGGGAGGGGTAGATACGCAGTATTTT
CASSLGLAGGVDTQYF
>15|.|.|TRBJ2-7|TRBV7-6
TGTGCCAGCAGCTCGACAGGGAGGGGATCCTACGAGCAGTACTTC
CASSSTGRGSYEQYF
>14|.|.|TRBJ2-2|TRBV11-3
TGTGCCAGCAGCTTAGGACAGTACACCGGGGAGCTGTTTTTT
CASSLGQYTGELFF
>12|.|TRBD1|TRBJ1-1|TRBV6-6
TGTGCCAGCAGTTACCTCGACAGGGTAGCTTTCTTT
CASSYLDRVAFF
>11|once|.|TRBJ1-1|TRBV7-2
TGTGCCAGCAGCTTAGCGGGGCCCGCTTTCTTT
CASSLAGPAFF
>17|.|TRBD2|TRBJ2-1|TRBV28
TGTGCCAGCAGTCCCCGGGGAAGCGGGAGAGCCTACAATGAGCAGTTCTTC
CASSPRGSGRAYNEQFF
>17|.|TRBD1|TRBJ2-2|TRBV7-3
TGTGCCAGCAGCGACCTCGGACAGGGTCGAGGGACCGGGGAGCTGTTTTTT
CASSDLGQGRGTGELFF
>13|.|TRBD1|TRBJ2-4|TRBV9
TGTGCCAGCAGCAAAGGACAGGGAAACATTCAGTACTTC
CASSKGQGNIQYF
>14|.|.|TRBJ2-4|TRBV5-5
TGTGCCAGCAGCTTGTCGGGGGCCACAAACATTCAGTACTTC
CASSLSGATNIQYF
>15|.|TRBD1|TRBJ1-5|TRBV4-2
TGTGCCAGCAGCCAATACTGGACAGGGGATCAGCCCCAGCATTTT
CASSQYWTGDQPQHF
>13|few|.|TRBJ2-4|TRBV19
TGTGCCAGTAGGGCCGAGGCAAGGATCATTCAGTACTTC
CASRAEARIIQYF
>15|.|.|TRBJ2-2|TRBV11-2
TGTGCCAGCAGTAGTACTGGGGGTAACACCGGGGAGCTGTTTTTT
CASSSTGGNTGELFF
>14|.|TRBD1|TRBJ2-1|TRBV5-1
TGCGCCAGCAGCGTAGGACAGGGGGCGAATGAGCAGTTCTTC
CASSVGQGANEQFF
>15|few|TRBD1|TRBJ1-4|TRBV4-2
TGTGCCAGCAGTAATTCCGGGACAGGGTTCGAAAAACTGTTTTTT
CASSNSGTGFEKLFF
>13|.|.|TRBJ1-1|TRBV27
TGTGCCAGCAGCACTAGGGATTTTACTGAAGCTTTCTTT
CASSTRDFTEAFF
>14|.|.|TRBJ2-1|TRBV7-2
TGTGCCAGTAGCACAGGGAGCTCCTACAATGAGCAGTTCTTC
CASSTGSSYNEQFF
>16|.|TRBD2|TRBJ2-5|TRBV5-1
TGCGCCAGCAGCCCTAACGGAGGGACTAAACAAGAGACCCAGTACTTC
CASSPNGGTKQETQYF
>15|.|TRBD1|TRBJ1-2|TRBV18
TGTGCCAGCTACGCCGGTACAGGGGCTAACTATGGCTACACCTTC
CASYAGTGANYGYTF
>11|few|.|TRBJ1-3|TRBV28
TGTGCCAGTCAATCGGGGAACACCATATATTTT
CASQSGNTIYF
>14|once|.|TRBJ2-7|TRBV7-3
TGTGCCAGCAGCCGAGTCCCGGGACCCTACGAGCAGTACTTC
CASSRVPGPYEQYF